This T cell receptor beta chain is drawn from a study of graft-versus-host responses after intestinal transplantation (dated by TCRdb to the early 2020s). At the level of the whole study: The transplants that recipients got were multivisceral, liver-intestinal, or isolated intestinal. All recipients received anti-thymocyte globulin induction followed by maintenance tacrolimus and steroids for about three years. Graft-versus-host and host-versus-graft alloreactive T cell clones were tracked in the graft, circulation and bone marrow after intestinal transplantation using bulk TCR-beta CDR3 sequencing. To identify alloreactive clones, pre-transplant mixed lymphocyte reaction products were sequenced and then compared with unstimulated pre-transplant donor and recipient T cells. A cohort of approximately 23 intestinal transplant recipients, including one retransplant, was enrolled, and a few patients lacking pretransplant specimens were excluded. A peak of at least 4% donor T cells among recipient peripheral blood mononuclear cells was the definition used for donor T cell macrochimerism. Rather than going through the commercial service, samples from a few later patients were sequenced in-house on an Illumina MiSeq and processed with MiXCR. The full study reports these points: High GvH to HvG T cell clonal ratios were observed in the allografts of patients with donor T cell macrochimerism. Early after transplant, peak levels of circulating GvH clones were associated with declines in HvG clones. Conclusions were limited by the relatively low number and heterogeneity of intestinal transplant patients. GvH clones turned up in recipient bone marrow, with some appearing earlier in ileal mucosa or blood, a pattern consistent with an intestinal mucosal origin.

A note on this clone: It has no known antigen specificity. The sample holds no much larger clone one base away, and base qualities are not on file.

Including cysteine and phenylalanine, the CDR3 has 14 amino acids. The CDR3 DNA has 42 bases and is translated from base 1. Based on the germline V gene (reference sequence), the CDR1 and CDR2 sequences are MNHEY and SMNVEV. Cut back by 7 bases and 6 bases, the V and J ends lie 16 bases apart. The library was obtained by the immunoSEQ multiplex PCR assay. Adaptive Biotechnologies carried out high-throughput TCR-beta CDR3 sequencing of genomic DNA for most patients. In the source study's methods: Adaptive's ImmunoSEQ software supplied the TCR sequencing data for 18 patients, while MiXCR and VDJtools were used to process three other patients. CDR3 nucleotide sequences shared between donor and recipient were removed because the origin of such sequences could not be assigned. At least 2-fold expansion over unstimulated cells and a minimum CFSE-low frequency of 0.002% (template counts) or 0.001% (read counts) were required for clones to be classified as alloreactive. Clones were considered mappable if detected in sequenced pre-transplant spleen, lymph node, or MLR CFSE-low populations of the donor or recipient. Cumulative frequency of alloreactive clones was calculated as a percentage of all sequences weighted by copy number. Here the immuneACCESS table is served through TCRdb, limited to in-frame sequences with V and J called. Missing clones are a known gap in these copies; in checked studies unresolved V genes cover under half, and the rest lacks a known reason. V, J and clone size are taken as reported in that table, and D and trimming were inferred from the DNA itself. This sample is represented by approximately 37,000 clones; around 90% of them were singletons. Together, the top ten hold about a sixth of the sample.

Intraepithelial and lamina propria lymphocytes were isolated from graft specimens using dithiothreitol, EDTA incubations and collagenase D digestion. Bulk TCR-beta sequencing was performed on serial intestinal graft biopsy specimens collected as late as 600 days after transplant. The TCR was taken from a human patient who received an intestinal transplant, so some T cells may come from the graft donor. This material consisted of ileum tissue, taken 204 days after intestinal transplant. The chain joins TRBV27 to TRBJ2-1, with TRBD2 tentatively as D gene (7 bases match). Read as DNA, the sequence is TGTGCCAGCACGTCGGGGGGCGCGGGCAATGAGCAGTTCTTC. Its translation is CASTSGGAGNEQFF.